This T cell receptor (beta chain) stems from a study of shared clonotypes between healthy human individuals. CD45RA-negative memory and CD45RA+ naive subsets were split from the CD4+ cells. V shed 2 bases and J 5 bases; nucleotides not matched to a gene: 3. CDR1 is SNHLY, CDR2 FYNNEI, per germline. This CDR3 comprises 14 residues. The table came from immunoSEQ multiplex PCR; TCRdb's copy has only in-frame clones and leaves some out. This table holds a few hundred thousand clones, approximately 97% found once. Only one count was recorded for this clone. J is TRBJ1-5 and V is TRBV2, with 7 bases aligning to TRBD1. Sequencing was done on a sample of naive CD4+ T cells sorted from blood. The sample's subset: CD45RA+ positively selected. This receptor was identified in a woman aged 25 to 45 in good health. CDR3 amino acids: CASSETDRYQPQHF. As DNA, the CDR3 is TGTGCCAGCAGTGAAACGGACAGGTATCAGCCCCAGCATTTT. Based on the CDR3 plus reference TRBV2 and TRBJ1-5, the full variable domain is EPEVTQTPSHQVTQMGQEVILRCVPISNHLYFYWYRQILGQKVEFLVSFYNNEISEKSEIFDDQFSVERPDGSNFTLKIRSTKLEDSAMYFCASSETDRYQPQHFGDGTRLSIL.